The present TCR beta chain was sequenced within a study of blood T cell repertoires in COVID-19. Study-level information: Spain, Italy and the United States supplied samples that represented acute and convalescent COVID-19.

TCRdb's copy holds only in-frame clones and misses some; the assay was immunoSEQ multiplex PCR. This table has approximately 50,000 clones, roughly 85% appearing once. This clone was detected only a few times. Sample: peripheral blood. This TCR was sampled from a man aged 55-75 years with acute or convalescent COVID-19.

As DNA, the CDR3 is TGCGCCAGCAGCCACTCTCCCCTGCGGGCGAAAAACACCGGGGAGCTGTTTTTT. This gives the protein CASSHSPLRAKNTGELFF. The chain combines TRBV4-1 with TRBJ2-2, with a possible D match to TRBD2 (5 bases). The germline CDR1 and CDR2 sequences are MGHRA and YSYEKL. The CDR3 totals 18 residues. V was shortened by 3 bases and J by 2 bases, with 19 bases between the two germline ends.